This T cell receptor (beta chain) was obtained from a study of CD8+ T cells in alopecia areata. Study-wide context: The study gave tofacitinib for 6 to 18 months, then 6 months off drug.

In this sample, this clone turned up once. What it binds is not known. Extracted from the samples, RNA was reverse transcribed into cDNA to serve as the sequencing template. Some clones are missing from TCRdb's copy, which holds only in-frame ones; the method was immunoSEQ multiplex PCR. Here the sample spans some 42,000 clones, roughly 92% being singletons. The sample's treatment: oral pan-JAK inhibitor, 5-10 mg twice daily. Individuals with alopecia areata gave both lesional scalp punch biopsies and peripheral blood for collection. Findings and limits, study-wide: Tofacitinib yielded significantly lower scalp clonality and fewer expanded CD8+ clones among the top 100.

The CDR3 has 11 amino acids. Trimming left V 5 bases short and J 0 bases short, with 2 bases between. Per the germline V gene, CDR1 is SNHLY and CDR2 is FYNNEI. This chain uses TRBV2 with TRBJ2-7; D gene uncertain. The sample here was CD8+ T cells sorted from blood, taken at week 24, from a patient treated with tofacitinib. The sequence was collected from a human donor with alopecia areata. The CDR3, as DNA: TGTGCCAGCAGTCCCTCCTACGAGCAGTACTTC. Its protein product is CASSPSYEQYF.